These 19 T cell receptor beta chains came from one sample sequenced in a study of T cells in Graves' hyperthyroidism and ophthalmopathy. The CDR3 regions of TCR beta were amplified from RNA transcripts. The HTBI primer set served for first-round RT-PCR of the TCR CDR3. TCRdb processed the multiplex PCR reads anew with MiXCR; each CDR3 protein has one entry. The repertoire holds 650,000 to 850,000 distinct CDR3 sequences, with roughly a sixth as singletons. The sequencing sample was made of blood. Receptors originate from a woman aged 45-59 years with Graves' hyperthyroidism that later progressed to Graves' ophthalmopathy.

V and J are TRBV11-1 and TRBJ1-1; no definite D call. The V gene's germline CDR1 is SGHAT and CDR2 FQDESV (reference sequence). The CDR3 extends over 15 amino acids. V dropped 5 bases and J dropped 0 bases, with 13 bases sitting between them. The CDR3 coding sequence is TGTGCCAGCAGCCAATTTAGTATTATGAACACTGAAGCTTTCTTT. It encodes CASSQFSIMNTEAFF.

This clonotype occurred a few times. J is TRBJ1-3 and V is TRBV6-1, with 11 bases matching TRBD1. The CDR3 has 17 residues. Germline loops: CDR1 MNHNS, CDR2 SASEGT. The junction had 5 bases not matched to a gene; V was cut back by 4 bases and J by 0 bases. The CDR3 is CASSAGTGGNSGNTIYF. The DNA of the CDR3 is TGTGCCAGCAGTGCCGGGACAGGGGGAAACTCTGGAAACACCATATATTTT.

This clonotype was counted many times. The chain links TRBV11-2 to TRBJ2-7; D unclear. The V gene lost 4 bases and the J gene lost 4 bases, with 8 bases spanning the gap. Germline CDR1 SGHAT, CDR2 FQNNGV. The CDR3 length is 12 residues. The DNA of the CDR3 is TGTGCCAGCAGCTCGGATTTTTACGAGCAGTACTTC. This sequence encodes CASSSDFYEQYF.

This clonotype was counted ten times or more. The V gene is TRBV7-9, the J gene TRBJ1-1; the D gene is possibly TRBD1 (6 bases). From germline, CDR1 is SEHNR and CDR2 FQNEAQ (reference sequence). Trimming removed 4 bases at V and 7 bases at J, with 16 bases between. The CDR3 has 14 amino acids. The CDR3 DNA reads TGTGCCAGCAGCTCCCGCGACAGGACAATTGAAGCTTTCTTT. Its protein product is CASSSRDRTIEAFF.

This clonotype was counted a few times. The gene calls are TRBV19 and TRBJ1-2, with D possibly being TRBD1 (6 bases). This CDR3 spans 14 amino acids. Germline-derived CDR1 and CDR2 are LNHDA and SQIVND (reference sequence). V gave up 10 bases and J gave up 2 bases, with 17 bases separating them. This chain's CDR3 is CATGGHRKNYGYTF. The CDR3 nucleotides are TGTGCCACCGGGGGACACCGGAAGAACTATGGCTACACCTTC.

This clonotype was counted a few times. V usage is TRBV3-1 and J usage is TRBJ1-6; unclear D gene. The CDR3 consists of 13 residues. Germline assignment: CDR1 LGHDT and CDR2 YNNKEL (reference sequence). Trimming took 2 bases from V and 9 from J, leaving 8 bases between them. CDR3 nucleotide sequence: TGTGCCAGCAGCCAAACCCCAGGTTCACCCCTCCACTTT. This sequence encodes CASSQTPGSPLHF.

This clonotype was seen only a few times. The CDR3 DNA sequence: TGCGCCAGCAGTTCCGACAGGCACTCTGGAAACACCATATATTTT. Amino acid sequence: CASSSDRHSGNTIYF. This chain uses TRBV10-2 with TRBJ1-3; TRBD1 is a possible D gene (6 bases). V was clipped by 5 bases and J by 0 bases, with 11 bases between them. The germline gives CDR1 WSHSY, CDR2 SAAADI. This CDR3 comprises 15 residues.

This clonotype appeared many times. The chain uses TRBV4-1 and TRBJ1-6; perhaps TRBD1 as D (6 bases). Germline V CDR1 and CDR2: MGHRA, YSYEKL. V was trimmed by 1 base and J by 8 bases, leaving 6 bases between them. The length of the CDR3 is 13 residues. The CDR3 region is CASSQAGDSPLHF. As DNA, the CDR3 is TGCGCCAGCAGCCAAGCAGGGGATTCACCCCTCCACTTT.

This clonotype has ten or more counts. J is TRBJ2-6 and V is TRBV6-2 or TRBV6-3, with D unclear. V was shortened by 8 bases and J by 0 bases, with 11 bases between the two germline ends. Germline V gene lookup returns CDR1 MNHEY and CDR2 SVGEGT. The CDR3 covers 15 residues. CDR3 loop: CASHSPSSGANVLTF. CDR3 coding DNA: TGTGCCAGCCATTCTCCCAGCTCTGGGGCCAACGTCCTGACTTTC.

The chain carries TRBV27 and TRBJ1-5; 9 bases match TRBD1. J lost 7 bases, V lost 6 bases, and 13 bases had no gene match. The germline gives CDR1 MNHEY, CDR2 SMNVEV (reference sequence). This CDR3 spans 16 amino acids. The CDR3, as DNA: TGTGCCAGCAGAGAGCTTAGGGACAGGGCCGGGCAGCCCCAGCATTTT. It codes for CASRELRDRAGQPQHF.

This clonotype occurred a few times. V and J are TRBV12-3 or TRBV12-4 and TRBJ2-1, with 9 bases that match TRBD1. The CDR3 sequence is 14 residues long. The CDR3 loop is CVSVLRQGVNEQFF. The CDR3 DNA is TGTGTAAGCGTTCTACGACAGGGGGTGAATGAGCAGTTCTTC.

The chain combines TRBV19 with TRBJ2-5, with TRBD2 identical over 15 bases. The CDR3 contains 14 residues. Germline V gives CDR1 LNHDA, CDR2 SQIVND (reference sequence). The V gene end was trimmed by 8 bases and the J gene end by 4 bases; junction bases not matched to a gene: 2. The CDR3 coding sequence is TGTGCCAGTGCGGGACTAGCGGGGGGAGAGACCCAGTACTTC. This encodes CASAGLAGGETQYF.

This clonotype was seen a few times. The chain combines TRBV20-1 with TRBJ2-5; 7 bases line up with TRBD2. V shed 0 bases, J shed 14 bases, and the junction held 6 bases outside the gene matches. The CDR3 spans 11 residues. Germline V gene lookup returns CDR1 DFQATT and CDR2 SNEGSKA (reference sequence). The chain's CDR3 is CSARDLGGTYF. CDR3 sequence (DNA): TGCAGTGCTAGAGATCTCGGGGGGACCTACTTC.

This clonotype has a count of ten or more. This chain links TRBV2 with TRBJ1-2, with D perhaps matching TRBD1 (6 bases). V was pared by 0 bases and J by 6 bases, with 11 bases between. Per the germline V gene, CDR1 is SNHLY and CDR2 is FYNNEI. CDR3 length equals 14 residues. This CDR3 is CASSEAGGRNGYTF. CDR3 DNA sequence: TGTGCCAGCAGTGAAGCTGGGGGCAGGAATGGCTACACCTTC.

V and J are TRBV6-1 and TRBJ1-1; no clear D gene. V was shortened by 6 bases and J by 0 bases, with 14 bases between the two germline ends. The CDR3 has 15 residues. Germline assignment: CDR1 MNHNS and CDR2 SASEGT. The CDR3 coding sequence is TGTGCCAGCAGCGAACTAACCGGGGTGAACACTGAAGCTTTCTTT. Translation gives CASSELTGVNTEAFF.

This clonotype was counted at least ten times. CDR3 in amino acids: CSAREGTGGSNQPQHF. CDR3 in DNA: TGCAGTGCTAGAGAGGGAACAGGGGGAAGCAATCAGCCCCAGCATTTT. V is TRBV20-1 and J is TRBJ1-5; 8 bases line up with TRBD1. The CDR3 extends over 16 amino acids. Germline loops: CDR1 DFQATT, CDR2 SNEGSKA (reference sequence). The V segment lost 0 bases and the J segment 1 base; nucleotides outside the gene matches: 5.

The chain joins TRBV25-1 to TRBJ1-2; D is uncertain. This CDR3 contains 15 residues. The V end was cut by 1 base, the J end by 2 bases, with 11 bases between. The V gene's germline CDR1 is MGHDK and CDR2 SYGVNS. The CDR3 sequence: CASSELAGANYGYTF. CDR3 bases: TGTGCCAGCAGTGAATTGGCAGGCGCAAACTATGGCTACACCTTC.

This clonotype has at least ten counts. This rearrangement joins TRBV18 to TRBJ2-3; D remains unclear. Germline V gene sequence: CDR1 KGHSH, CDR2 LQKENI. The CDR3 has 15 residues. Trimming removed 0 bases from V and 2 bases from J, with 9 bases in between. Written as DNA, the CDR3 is TGTGCCAGCTCACCACCGGTGGAGTACACAGATACGCAGTATTTT. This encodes CASSPPVEYTDTQYF.

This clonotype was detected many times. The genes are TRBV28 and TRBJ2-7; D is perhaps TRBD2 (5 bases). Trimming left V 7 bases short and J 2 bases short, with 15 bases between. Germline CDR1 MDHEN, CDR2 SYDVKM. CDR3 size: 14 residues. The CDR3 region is CASTRTDGTYEQYF. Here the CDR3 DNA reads TGTGCCAGCACCCGGACCGACGGGACCTACGAGCAGTACTTC.